This paragraph covers one T cell receptor (beta chain) sequence. The PCR contained 60 Vbeta and 13 Jbeta primers. Sequencing was performed with immunoSEQ multiplex PCR; in TCRdb, only in-frame clones are kept and a portion is missing. Of over 150,000 clones in the sample, about four fifths were seen once. These data come from a study of cytomegalovirus exposure and HLA in healthy donors. Looked up from germline, CDR1 is SGHRS and CDR2 is YFSETQ. The J segment lost 6 bases and the V segment lost 0 bases, leaving 4 bases of the junction unmatched. This CDR3 is 15 amino acids long. The chain carries TRBV5-1 and TRBJ2-1; 9 bases are shared with TRBD1. The sequencing input was PBMCs. The receptor comes from a man between 18 and 29 years old in good health and CMV-seronegative. The CDR3 DNA reads as TGCGCCAGCAGCTTGGGGGACAGGGATACCAATGAGCAGTTCTTC. Translated: CASSLGDRDTNEQFF.